The 5 T cell receptor beta chains below were found in one sample sequenced in a study of tissue T cells after allogeneic stem cell transplantation. Clones were read by immunoSEQ multiplex PCR, and TCRdb kept only the in-frame ones, dropping some. The sample yields about 22,000 clones, about two thirds seen once. Material: spleen. Every receptor here comes from a female BALB/c mouse in good health. Mouse strain MHC haplotype: H2-d.

Details on this clone: Mouse gene names apply. The read comes to an end 1 residue before the CDR3 does, leaving the germline J gene to fill in the end. The chain employs TRBV1 and TRBJ2-4; TRBD1 matches at 8 bases. V was pared by 1 base and J by 7 bases, with 4 bases of the junction left unmatched. Germline V gene sequence: CDR1 NSQYPW, CDR2 LRSPGD (reference sequence). The CDR3 contains 14 residues. CDR3 bases read: TGCACCTGCAGTGCAGGACAGGGGCGGGACACCTTGTAC. It is translated as CTCSAGQGRDTLY. The whole CDR3 is CTCSAGQGRDTLYF.

With respect to this clone: Gene labels here are mouse ones. Read sequence stops 1 residue before the CDR3 end, and the germline J gene provides the missing end. The chain recombines TRBV2 with TRBJ2-2, with D possibly being TRBD1 (5 bases). Trimming shortened V by 3 bases and J by 4 bases, and 9 bases separated the two germline ends. The CDR3 is 14 residues long. CDR1 LGHNA and CDR2 YSYQKL come from the germline V gene. CDR3 residues: CASSQQGVTGQLYF. The sequenced CDR3 bases are TGTGCCAGCAGCCAGCAGGGTGTCACCGGGCAGCTCTAC.

To note about this clone: Mouse gene names apply. Coverage ceases 1 residue before the CDR3 finishes, and the germline J gene fills in the end. The chain combines TRBV2 with TRBJ2-7; perhaps TRBD1 as D (6 bases). This CDR3 comprises 16 residues. Germline CDR1 and CDR2: LGHNA and YSYQKL. V was clipped by 0 bases and J by 0 bases, with 12 bases between them. The CDR3: CASSQERGRSSYEQYF. The CDR3 bases that were read are TGTGCCAGCAGCCAAGAGAGGGGGAGGAGCTCCTATGAACAGTAC.

In the case of this clone: Mouse names are used for the genes. The read ends 1 residue before the CDR3 terminus; that terminus is restored from the germline J gene. The V call is TRBV1, the J call TRBJ1-5; D is uncertain. Trimming removed 1 base from V and 0 bases from J, with 7 bases in between. In germline, CDR1 is NSQYPW, CDR2 LRSPGD (reference sequence). CDR3 length: 15 residues. The sequenced CDR3 bases are TGCACCTGCAGTGCAGGGCCCCTTAACAACCAGGCTCCGCTT. It translates to CTCSAGPLNNQAPL. The whole CDR3 is CTCSAGPLNNQAPLF.

Comments on this clone: Each gene name is a mouse one. The read terminates 1 residue ahead of where the CDR3 ends, so the germline J gene completes it. The gene calls are TRBV24 and TRBJ1-1; the D gene is possibly TRBD1 (5 bases). Germline CDR1 reads KGHTA; CDR2 reads FRNEEI. This CDR3 contains 12 residues. V was trimmed by 2 bases and J by 7 bases, leaving 8 bases between them. CDR3 sequence: CASSLGREEVFF. CDR3 DNA (partial): TGTGCCAGCAGTCTGGGCAGGGAAGAAGTCTTC.